This T cell receptor beta chain was found in a study of cytomegalovirus exposure and HLA in healthy donors. General study points: The sole available immune exposure information was CMV serostatus. In a later analysis, 15,000 to 20,000 TCR beta sequences were associated with HLA alleles at 0.05 false discovery rate. Follow-up analysis found HLA locus-dependent TCR association rates, highest for DRB1 and lowest for HLA-C.

Donors were nominally healthy when sampled, though unrecorded immune exposures were likely. Both 60 Vbeta primers and 13 Jbeta primers went into the PCR. Sequencing used immunoSEQ multiplex PCR; TCRdb keeps in-frame clones, though not all of them. The sample contains some 190,000 clones, around 85% of which appear only once. With regard to this clone: Its antigen is still unknown.

The V and J ends lost 3 bases and 10 bases, in that order; junction bases with no gene match: 14. The CDR3 is made up of 16 amino acids. The germline V gene has CDR1 SGHTA and CDR2 FQGNSA. The specimen sequenced was PBMCs. The receptor was isolated from a boy aged 2-9 years in good health and CMV-seronegative. This rearrangement joins TRBV7-2 to TRBJ2-1; 8 nucleotides align to TRBD2. The DNA for the CDR3 is TGTGCCAGCAGCTTTCGACCCGGGGGGGCGCAAGGAGAGCAGTTCTTC. It is translated as CASSFRPGGAQGEQFF.